Described below is a single TCR beta chain sequence and its context. These data originate in a study of blood T cell repertoires in COVID-19. Study as a whole: Whether acute or convalescent, the COVID-19 samples came from the United States, Italy and Spain. PBMCs, B-cell-depleted T cells, or T cells were the source of the cDNA or gDNA that made up the material.

In the original analysis: For nucleated cells, counts were estimated from reference gene primer amplification. Assay used: immunoSEQ multiplex PCR; TCRdb lists only in-frame clones, some missing. V and J calls and clone size are those listed in that table; D and trimming were worked out from the DNA. The repertoire has about 330,000 clones, more than 80% of them found once; the top ten carry nearly 6.5%. The CDR3 totals 13 residues. V was pared by 4 bases and J by 7 bases, with 12 bases between. Germline values: CDR1 SGDLS, CDR2 YYNGEE. Sequenced: peripheral blood. This TCR derives from a man between 18 and 29 years old who had recovered from COVID-19. The chain carries TRBV9 and TRBJ1-5; D uncertain. CDR3 nucleotide sequence: TGTGCCAGCAGCTTCGATTGGAGCCAGCCCCAGCATTTT. It translates to CASSFDWSQPQHF.